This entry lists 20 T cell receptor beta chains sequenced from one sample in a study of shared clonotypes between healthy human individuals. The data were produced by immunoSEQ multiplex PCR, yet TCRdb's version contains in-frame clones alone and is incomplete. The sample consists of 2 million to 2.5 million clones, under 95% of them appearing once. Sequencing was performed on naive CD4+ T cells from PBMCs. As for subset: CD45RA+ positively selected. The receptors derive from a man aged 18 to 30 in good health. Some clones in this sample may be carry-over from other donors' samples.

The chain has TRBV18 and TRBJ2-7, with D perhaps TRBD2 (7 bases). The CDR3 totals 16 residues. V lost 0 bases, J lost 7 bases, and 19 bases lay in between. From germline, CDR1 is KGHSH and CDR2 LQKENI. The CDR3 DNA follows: TGTGCCAGCTCACCACCTTCCCTAGGGGGGGCGGGAGAGCAGTACTTC. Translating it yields CASSPPSLGGAGEQYF.

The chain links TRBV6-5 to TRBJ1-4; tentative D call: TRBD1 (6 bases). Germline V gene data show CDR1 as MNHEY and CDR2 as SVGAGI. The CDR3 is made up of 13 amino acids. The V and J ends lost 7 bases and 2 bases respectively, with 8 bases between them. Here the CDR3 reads CASKGGTNEKLFF. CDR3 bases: TGTGCCAGCAAGGGGGGCACTAATGAAAAACTGTTTTTT.

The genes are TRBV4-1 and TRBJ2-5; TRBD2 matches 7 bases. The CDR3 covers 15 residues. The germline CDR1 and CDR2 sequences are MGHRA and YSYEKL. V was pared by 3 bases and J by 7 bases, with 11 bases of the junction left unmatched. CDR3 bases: TGCGCCAGCAGCCACAACCTAGCGGCCGGGGGGACCCAGTACTTC. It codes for CASSHNLAAGGTQYF.

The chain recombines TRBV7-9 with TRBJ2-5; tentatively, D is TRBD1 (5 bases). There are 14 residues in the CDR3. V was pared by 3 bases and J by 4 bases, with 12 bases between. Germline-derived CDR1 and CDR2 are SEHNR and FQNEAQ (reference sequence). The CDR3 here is CASSFSGYSETQYF. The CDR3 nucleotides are TGTGCCAGCAGCTTCTCAGGGTATTCAGAGACCCAGTACTTC.

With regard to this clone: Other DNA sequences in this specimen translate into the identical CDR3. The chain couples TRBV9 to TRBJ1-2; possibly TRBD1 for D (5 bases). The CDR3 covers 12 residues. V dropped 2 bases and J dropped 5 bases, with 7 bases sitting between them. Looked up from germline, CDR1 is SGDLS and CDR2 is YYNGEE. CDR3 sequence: CASSVQGYGYTF. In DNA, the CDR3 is TGTGCCAGCAGCGTCCAGGGTTATGGCTACACCTTC.

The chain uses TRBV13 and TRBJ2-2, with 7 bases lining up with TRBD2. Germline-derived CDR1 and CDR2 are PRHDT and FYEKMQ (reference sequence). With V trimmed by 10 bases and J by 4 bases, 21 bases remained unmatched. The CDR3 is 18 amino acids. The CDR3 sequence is CAILPSAGERSGTGELFF. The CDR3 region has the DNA TGTGCCATCCTTCCTAGCGCGGGAGAGCGCTCGGGCACCGGGGAGCTGTTTTTT.

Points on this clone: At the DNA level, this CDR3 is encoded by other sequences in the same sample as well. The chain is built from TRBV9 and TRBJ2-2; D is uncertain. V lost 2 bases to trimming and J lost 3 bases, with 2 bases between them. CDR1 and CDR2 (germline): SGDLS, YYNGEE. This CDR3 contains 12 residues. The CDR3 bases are TGTGCCAGCAGCGTTTACACCGGGGAGCTGTTTTTT. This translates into CASSVYTGELFF. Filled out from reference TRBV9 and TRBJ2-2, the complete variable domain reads DSGVTQTPKHLITATGQRVTLRCSPRSGDLSVYWYQQSLDQGLQFLIQYYNGEERAKGNILERFSAQQFPDLHSELNLSSLELGDSALYFCASSVYTGELFFGEGSRLTVL.

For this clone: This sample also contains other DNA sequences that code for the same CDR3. The CDR3 reads CASSSRLAGYYEQYF. CDR3 sequence (DNA): TGTGCCAGCAGCTCCAGACTAGCGGGGTACTACGAGCAGTACTTC. The V call is TRBV5-4, the J call TRBJ2-7; 11 nucleotides match TRBD2. The germline gives CDR1 SGHNT, CDR2 YYREEE (reference sequence). V dropped 3 bases and J dropped 3; count of bases not matched to a gene: 5. The CDR3 has 15 residues.

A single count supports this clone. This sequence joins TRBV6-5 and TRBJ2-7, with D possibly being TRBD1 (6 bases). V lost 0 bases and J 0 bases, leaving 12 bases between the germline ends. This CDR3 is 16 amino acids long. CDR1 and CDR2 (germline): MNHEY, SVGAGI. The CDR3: CASSYSETGSSYEQYF. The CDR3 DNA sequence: TGTGCCAGCAGTTACTCCGAAACAGGGAGCTCCTACGAGCAGTACTTC.

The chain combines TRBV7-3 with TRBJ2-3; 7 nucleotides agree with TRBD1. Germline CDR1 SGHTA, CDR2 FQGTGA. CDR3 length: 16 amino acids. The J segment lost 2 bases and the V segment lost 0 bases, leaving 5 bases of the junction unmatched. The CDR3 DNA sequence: TGTGCCAGCAGCTTAACAGGGGGCTCACTCACAGATACGCAGTATTTT. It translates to CASSLTGGSLTDTQYF.

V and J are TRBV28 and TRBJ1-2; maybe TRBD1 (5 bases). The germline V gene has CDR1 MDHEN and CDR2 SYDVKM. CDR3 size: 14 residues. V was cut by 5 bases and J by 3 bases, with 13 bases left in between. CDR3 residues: CASSAPGAYYGYTF. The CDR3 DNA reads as TGTGCCAGCAGTGCCCCCGGGGCCTACTATGGCTACACCTTC.

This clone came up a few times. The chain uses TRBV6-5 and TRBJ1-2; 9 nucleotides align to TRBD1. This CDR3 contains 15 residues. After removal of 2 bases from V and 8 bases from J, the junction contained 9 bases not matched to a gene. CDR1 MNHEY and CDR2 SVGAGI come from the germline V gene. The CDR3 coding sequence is TGTGCCAGCAGTTACGGGGACAGGGCAAGGAGCGGCTACACCTTC. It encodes CASSYGDRARSGYTF.

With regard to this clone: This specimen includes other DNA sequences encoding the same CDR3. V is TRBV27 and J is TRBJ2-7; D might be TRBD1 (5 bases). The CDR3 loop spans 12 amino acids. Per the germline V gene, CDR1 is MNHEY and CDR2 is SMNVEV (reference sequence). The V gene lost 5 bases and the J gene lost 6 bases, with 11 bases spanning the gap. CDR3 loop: CASSPQGGEQYF. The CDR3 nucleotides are TGTGCCAGCAGTCCGCAGGGTGGCGAGCAGTACTTC.

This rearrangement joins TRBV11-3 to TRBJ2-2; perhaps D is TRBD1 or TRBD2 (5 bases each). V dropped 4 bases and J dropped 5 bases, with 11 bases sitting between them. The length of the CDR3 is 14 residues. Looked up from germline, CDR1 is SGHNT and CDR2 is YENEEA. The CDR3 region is CASSSRDGTGELFF. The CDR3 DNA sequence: TGTGCCAGCAGCTCCCGGGACGGAACCGGGGAGCTGTTTTTT.

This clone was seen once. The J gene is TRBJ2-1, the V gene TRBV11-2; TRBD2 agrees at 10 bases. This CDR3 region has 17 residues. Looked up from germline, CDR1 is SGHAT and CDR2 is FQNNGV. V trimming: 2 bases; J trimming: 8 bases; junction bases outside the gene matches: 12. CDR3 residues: CASSLRPSGRSFHEQFF. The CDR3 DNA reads TGTGCCAGCAGCTTAAGGCCTAGCGGGAGAAGTTTTCATGAGCAGTTCTTC.

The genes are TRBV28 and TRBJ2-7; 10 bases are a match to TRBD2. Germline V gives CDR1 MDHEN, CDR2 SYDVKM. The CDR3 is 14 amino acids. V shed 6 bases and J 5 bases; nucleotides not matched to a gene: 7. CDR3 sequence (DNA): TGTGCCAGCAGCGAATCTAGCGGGAGTCACGAGCAGTACTTC. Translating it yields CASSESSGSHEQYF. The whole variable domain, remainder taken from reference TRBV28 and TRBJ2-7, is DVKVTQSSRYLVKRTGEKVFLECVQDMDHENMFWYRQDPGLGLRLIYFSYDVKMKEKGDIPEGYSVSREKKERFSLILESASTNQTSMYLCASSESSGSHEQYFGPGTRLTVT.

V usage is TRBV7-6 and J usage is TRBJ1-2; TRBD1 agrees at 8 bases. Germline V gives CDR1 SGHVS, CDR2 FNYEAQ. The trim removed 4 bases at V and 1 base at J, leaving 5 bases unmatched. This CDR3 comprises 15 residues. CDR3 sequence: CASSSRTGSNYGYTF. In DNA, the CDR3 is TGTGCCAGCAGCTCTCGGACAGGGAGTAACTATGGCTACACCTTC.

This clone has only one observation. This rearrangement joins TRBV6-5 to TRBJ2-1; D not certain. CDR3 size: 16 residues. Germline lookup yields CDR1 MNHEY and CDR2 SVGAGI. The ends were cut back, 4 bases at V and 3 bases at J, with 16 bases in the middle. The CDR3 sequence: CASSSRMARNYNEQFF. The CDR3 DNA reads TGTGCCAGCAGTTCCCGAATGGCTCGAAACTACAATGAGCAGTTCTTC.

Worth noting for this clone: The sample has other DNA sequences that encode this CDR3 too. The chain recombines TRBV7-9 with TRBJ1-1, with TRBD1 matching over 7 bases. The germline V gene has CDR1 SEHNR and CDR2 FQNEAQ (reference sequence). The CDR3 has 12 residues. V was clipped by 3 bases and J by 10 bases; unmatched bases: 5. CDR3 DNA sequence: TGTGCCAGCAGCTTGGAACAGGGGCGAGCTTTCTTT. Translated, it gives CASSLEQGRAFF. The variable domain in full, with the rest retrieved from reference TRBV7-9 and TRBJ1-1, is DTGVSQNPRHKITKRGQNVTFRCDPISEHNRLYWYRQTLGQGPEFLTYFQNEAQLEKSRLLSDRFSAERPKGSFSTLEIQRTEQGDSAMYLCASSLEQGRAFFGQGTRLTVV.

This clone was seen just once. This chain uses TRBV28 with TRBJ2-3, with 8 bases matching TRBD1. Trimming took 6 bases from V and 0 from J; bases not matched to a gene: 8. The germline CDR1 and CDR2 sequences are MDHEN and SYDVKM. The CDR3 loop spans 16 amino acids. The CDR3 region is CASSPRGQASTDTQYF. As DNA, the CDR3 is TGTGCCAGCAGCCCACGGGGACAGGCAAGCACAGATACGCAGTATTTT. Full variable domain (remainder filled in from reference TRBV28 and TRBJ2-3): DVKVTQSSRYLVKRTGEKVFLECVQDMDHENMFWYRQDPGLGLRLIYFSYDVKMKEKGDIPEGYSVSREKKERFSLILESASTNQTSMYLCASSPRGQASTDTQYFGPGTRLTVL.